These 20 T cell receptor beta chains were all obtained from the same sample, sequenced in a study of blood T cell repertoires in COVID-19. The protocol was immunoSEQ multiplex PCR, while the TCRdb copy is restricted to in-frame clones and leaves out a portion. The table has about 130,000 clones, more than 75% seen once; the top ten hold less than 4.5%. The source material was peripheral blood. These receptor sequences come from a woman aged 55-70 years with acute or convalescent COVID-19.

This clone was counted between two and nine times. The J gene is TRBJ1-1, the V gene TRBV5-4, with D possibly TRBD1 on 5 matching bases. Looked up from germline, CDR1 is SGHNT and CDR2 is YYREEE (reference sequence). V lost 4 bases, J lost 2 bases, and 15 bases lay in between. The CDR3 totals 15 residues. CDR3 residues: CASSGPGRTNTEAFF. The CDR3 DNA follows: TGTGCCAGCAGCGGGCCAGGACGGACAAACACTGAAGCTTTCTTT.

The chain links TRBV5-1 to TRBJ2-3; 11 bases are shared with TRBD2. The CDR3 is 15 amino acids. Unmatched junction bases numbered 9, after V lost 6 bases and J lost 6 bases. CDR1 and CDR2 (germline): SGHRS, YFSETQ. CDR3 sequence reads: CASTLAGGMRDTQYF. The CDR3 DNA reads TGCGCCAGCACCCTAGCGGGAGGTATGAGGGATACGCAGTATTTT.

This clone was observed once. J is TRBJ2-1 and V is TRBV27, with a possible D match to TRBD1 (5 bases). There are 16 residues in the CDR3. V dropped 2 bases and J dropped 3 bases, with 14 bases sitting between them. Germline V CDR1 and CDR2: MNHEY, SMNVEV (reference sequence). The CDR3 here is CASSLRTGLFYNEQFF. The CDR3 bases are TGTGCCAGCAGTTTACGTACAGGCCTTTTCTACAATGAGCAGTTCTTC.

This clone came up once. V and J are TRBV18 and TRBJ1-1; D is possibly TRBD1 (5 bases). The V gene's germline CDR1 is KGHSH and CDR2 LQKENI. CDR3 length equals 14 residues. V was pared by 3 bases and J by 3 bases, with 11 bases between. The CDR3, as DNA: TGTGCCAGCTCACCCGGGGGGACGGACACTGAAGCTTTCTTT. Its protein is CASSPGGTDTEAFF.

The chain employs TRBV9 and TRBJ1-1; 8 bases line up with TRBD1. The CDR3 is 18 residues long. V gave up 0 bases and J gave up 5 bases; unmatched junction bases: 15. CDR1 is SGDLS, CDR2 YYNGEE, per germline. In DNA, the CDR3 is TGTGCCAGCAGCGTAGACATGACAGGGGTGGGTCGGGGAACTGAAGCTTTCTTT. Translation: CASSVDMTGVGRGTEAFF.

The rearrangement uses TRBV19 and TRBJ1-4; D unresolved. CDR3 length equals 15 residues. V lost 5 bases to trimming and J lost 8 bases, with 18 bases between them. CDR1 and CDR2 from the germline V gene are LNHDA and SQIVND (reference sequence). This CDR3 is CASSPGGSVVEKLFF. The DNA for the CDR3 is TGTGCCAGTAGTCCCGGAGGTAGCGTTGTCGAAAAACTGTTTTTT.

This sequence joins TRBV5-1 and TRBJ1-6; D remains ambiguous. V was cut by 0 bases and J by 11 bases, with 6 bases left in between. This CDR3 contains 12 residues. In germline, CDR1 is SGHRS, CDR2 YFSETQ. The CDR3 DNA follows: TGCGCCAGCAGCTTGGACAGAGCACCCCTCCACTTT. This translates into CASSLDRAPLHF.

The chain combines TRBV28 with TRBJ1-2; D is undetermined. Trimming left V 10 bases short and J 4 bases short, with 7 bases between. Looked up from germline, CDR1 is MDHEN and CDR2 is SYDVKM. This CDR3 is built from 10 residues. The CDR3 protein is CATASYGYTF. CDR3 bases: TGTGCCACCGCCAGCTATGGCTACACCTTC.

This clone was counted a few times. The chain couples TRBV9 to TRBJ2-1; the match to TRBD2 covers 8 bases. Trimming at V came to 4 bases and at J to 7 bases, leaving 25 bases not matched to a gene. This CDR3 comprises 20 residues. The germline gives CDR1 SGDLS, CDR2 YYNGEE. CDR3 nucleotide sequence: TGTGCCAGCAGCCCCACTCTTTGGGCGGGAGGAAGGGCCGTACCAAATGAGCAGTTCTTC. Translated: CASSPTLWAGGRAVPNEQFF.

This sequence joins TRBV4-2 and TRBJ2-1, with 11 bases matching TRBD2. Losses at the gene ends were 1 base for V and 3 bases for J; bases not matched to a gene: 2. The germline gives CDR1 LGHNA, CDR2 YNFKEQ. This CDR3 is built from 16 residues. The CDR3 coding sequence is TGTGCCAGCAGCCAAGTTGGGACTAGCGGCTACAATGAGCAGTTCTTC. Translating it yields CASSQVGTSGYNEQFF.

This chain joins TRBV6-5 and TRBJ2-7; 7 bases are a match to TRBD1. This CDR3 comprises 14 residues. Germline values: CDR1 MNHEY, CDR2 SVGAGI. V lost 0 bases to trimming and J lost 5 bases; unmatched junction nucleotides: 4. The CDR3: CASSYSRDSHEQYF. CDR3 DNA: TGTGCCAGCAGTTACTCGAGGGACAGCCACGAGCAGTACTTC.

This chain joins TRBV6-1 and TRBJ1-1, with D unclear. Per germline, CDR1 MNHNS and CDR2 SASEGT. V lost 3 bases, J lost 3 bases, and 11 bases lay in between. There are 14 residues in the CDR3. The CDR3 region has the DNA TGTGCCAGCAGTGAGAGAGGAGAGGACACTGAAGCTTTCTTT. It yields the protein CASSERGEDTEAFF.

The gene calls are TRBV29-1 and TRBJ2-1; perhaps TRBD1 as D (5 bases). The CDR3 covers 12 residues. The V end was cut by 4 bases, the J end by 7 bases, with 11 bases between. CDR1 and CDR2 (germline): SQVTM, ANQGSEA. CDR3 sequence (DNA): TGCAGCGTTGGGCTAGGGGCGAATGAGCAGTTCTTC. Encoded protein: CSVGLGANEQFF.

The chain is built from TRBV7-8 and TRBJ1-1, with D perhaps TRBD1 (5 bases). V lost 3 bases and J lost 8, with 10 bases in between. Germline V gene data show CDR1 as SGHVS and CDR2 as FQNEAQ. This CDR3 region has 12 residues. The CDR3: CASSFTGGEAFF. The DNA for the CDR3 is TGTGCCAGCAGCTTTACGGGGGGGGAAGCTTTCTTT.

The rearrangement joins TRBV29-1 to TRBJ1-1; D is unclear. The CDR3 is 11 residues long. Looked up from germline, CDR1 is SQVTM and CDR2 is ANQGSEA. V dropped 4 bases and J dropped 8 bases, with 11 bases sitting between them. The CDR3 here is CSVVPLGEAFF. In nucleotides, the CDR3 is TGCAGCGTTGTACCCCTCGGGGAAGCTTTCTTT.

The CDR3 region is CSVQTGGAKLFF. CDR3 nucleotide sequence: TGCAGCGTTCAGACAGGGGGCGCGAAACTGTTTTTT. This chain uses TRBV29-1 with TRBJ1-4; TRBD1 aligns across 10 bases. The CDR3 spans 12 residues. Germline trimming cut 5 bases from V and 11 bases from J; bases unmatched to any gene: 5. Germline loops: CDR1 SQVTM, CDR2 ANQGSEA.

The V and J genes are TRBV3-1 (or the pseudogene TRBV3-2) and TRBJ2-1, with TRBD2 matching over 13 bases. The CDR3 has 15 amino acids. V shed 5 bases, J shed 5 bases, and the junction held 3 bases outside the gene matches. Germline CDR1 is LGHDT and CDR2 is YNNKEL (reference sequence). The CDR3 spells CASSLGLAGHNEQFF. The DNA for the CDR3 is TGTGCCAGCAGCTTGGGACTAGCGGGACACAATGAGCAGTTCTTC.

Of note for this clone: Within the sample, other DNA sequences also encode this same CDR3. The chain combines TRBV27 with TRBJ1-2; D is possibly TRBD1 (6 bases). V lost 4 bases to trimming and J lost 5 bases, with 8 bases between them. The CDR3 has 12 residues. Germline CDR1 MNHEY, CDR2 SMNVEV (reference sequence). This CDR3 reads CASSSTGYGYTF. As DNA, the CDR3 is TGTGCCAGCAGTTCAACAGGGTATGGCTACACCTTC.

This chain joins TRBV30 and TRBJ1-2; 8 bases are a match to TRBD1. The germline V gene has CDR1 GTSNPN and CDR2 SVGIG (reference sequence). The CDR3 is made up of 17 amino acids. The ends lost 1 base at V and 6 bases at J; junction bases unmatched: 16. CDR3 sequence reads: CAWSAPGTGSFVDGYTF. The CDR3 DNA reads as TGTGCCTGGAGTGCTCCCGGGACAGGAAGCTTTGTGGATGGCTACACCTTC.

The rearrangement joins TRBV25-1 to TRBJ1-2; no clear D gene. V was trimmed by 3 bases and J by 2 bases, leaving 4 bases between them. The CDR3 has 12 amino acids. Germline CDR1 MGHDK, CDR2 SYGVNS. The CDR3, as DNA: TGTGCCAGCAGTGACATCAACTATGGCTACACCTTC. As protein: CASSDINYGYTF.